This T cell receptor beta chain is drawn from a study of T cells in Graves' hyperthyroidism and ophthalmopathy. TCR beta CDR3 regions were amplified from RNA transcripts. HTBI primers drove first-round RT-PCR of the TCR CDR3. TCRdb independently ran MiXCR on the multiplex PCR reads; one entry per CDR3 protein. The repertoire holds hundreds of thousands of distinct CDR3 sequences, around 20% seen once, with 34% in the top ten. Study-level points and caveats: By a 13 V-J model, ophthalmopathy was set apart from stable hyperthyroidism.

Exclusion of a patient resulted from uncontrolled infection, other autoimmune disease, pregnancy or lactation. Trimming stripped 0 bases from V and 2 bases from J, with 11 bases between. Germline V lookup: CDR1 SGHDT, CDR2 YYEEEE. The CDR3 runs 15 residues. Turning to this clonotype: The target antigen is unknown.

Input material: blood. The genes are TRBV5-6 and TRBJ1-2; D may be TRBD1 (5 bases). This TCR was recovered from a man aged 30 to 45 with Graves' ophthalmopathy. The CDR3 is CASSLAAGPNYGYTF. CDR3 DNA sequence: TGTGCCAGCAGCTTGGCTGCGGGGCCGAACTATGGCTACACCTTC.